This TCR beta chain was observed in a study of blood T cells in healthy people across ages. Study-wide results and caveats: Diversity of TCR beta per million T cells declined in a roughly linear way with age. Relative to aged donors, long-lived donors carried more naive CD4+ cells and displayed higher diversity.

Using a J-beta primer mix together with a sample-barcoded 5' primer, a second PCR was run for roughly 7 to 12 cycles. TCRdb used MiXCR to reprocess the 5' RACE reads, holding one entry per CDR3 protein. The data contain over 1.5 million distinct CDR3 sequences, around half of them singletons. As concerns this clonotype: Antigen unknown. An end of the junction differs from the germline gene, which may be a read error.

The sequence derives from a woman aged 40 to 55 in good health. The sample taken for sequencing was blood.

The CDR3 bases are TGTGCCGGCAGTTTAGCCGGGACTCCTAACTATGGCTACACCTTC. Protein: CAGSLAGTPNYGYTF. V gene TRBV27 combines with J gene TRBJ1-2, with a tentative D call TRBD1 (5 bases). Germline V gene sequence: CDR1 MNHEY, CDR2 SMNVEV (reference sequence). This CDR3 region has 15 residues.